Listed here are 24 T cell receptor beta chains from one sample, sequenced in a study of blood T cell repertoires in COVID-19. Sequenced by immunoSEQ multiplex PCR; TCRdb stores in-frame clones only, minus some. Here the sample spans about 370,000 clones, about 89% being singletons. The sample consisted of peripheral blood. The receptor source for this set is a woman aged 25-40 years with COVID-19, enrolled during active disease.

The chain has TRBV27 and TRBJ1-6, with D possibly TRBD1 on 6 matching bases. Trimming cost V 6 bases and J 7 bases, with 10 bases left between them. Germline CDR1 reads MNHEY; CDR2 reads SMNVEV (reference sequence). The CDR3 totals 13 residues. The CDR3 sequence: CASRGTTNSPLHF. The CDR3 DNA reads TGTGCCAGCAGAGGGACAACGAATTCACCCCTCCACTTT.

V is TRBV6-6 and J is TRBJ1-6; 10 bases are a match to TRBD1. CDR3 length equals 16 residues. V dropped 6 bases and J dropped 9; count of bases not matched to a gene: 11. Looked up from germline, CDR1 is MNHNY and CDR2 is SVGAGI (reference sequence). CDR3 residues: CASSRPGQGLGSPLHF. The CDR3 bases are TGTGCCAGCAGCCGCCCGGGACAGGGGTTGGGTTCACCCCTCCACTTT.

V and J are TRBV19 and TRBJ2-7, with TRBD1 matching 10 bases. With 6 bases clipped from V and 5 bases from J, the junction kept 7 bases outside the gene matches. CDR1 LNHDA and CDR2 SQIVND come from the germline V gene (reference sequence). This CDR3 spans 14 amino acids. CDR3 nucleotides: TGTGCCAGTAGGCCGGGACAGGGGTCCCACGAGCAGTACTTC. Translated: CASRPGQGSHEQYF.

This chain links TRBV4-1 with TRBJ1-1; D gene unclear. The length of the CDR3 is 14 residues. V lost 0 bases to trimming and J lost 3 bases, with 8 bases between them. The germline CDR1 and CDR2 sequences are MGHRA and YSYEKL. The CDR3 region is CASSQDPGYTEAFF. CDR3 nucleotides: TGCGCCAGCAGCCAAGATCCCGGGTACACTGAAGCTTTCTTT.

The V gene is TRBV15, the J gene TRBJ2-5, with 10 positions matching TRBD2. The junction had 9 bases not matched to a gene; V was cut back by 3 bases and J by 5 bases. CDR3 size: 16 residues. Germline V lookup: CDR1 LNHNV, CDR2 YYDKDF (reference sequence). The CDR3 protein is CATSSTIAGGLETQYF. The DNA of the CDR3 is TGTGCCACCAGCAGTACCATAGCGGGGGGCTTGGAGACCCAGTACTTC.

This clone appeared once. This chain links TRBV27 with TRBJ1-2, with TRBD1 matching over 10 bases. This CDR3 has 16 residues. Germline lookup yields CDR1 MNHEY and CDR2 SMNVEV (reference sequence). The ends lost 6 bases at V and 4 bases at J; junction bases unmatched: 11. The CDR3 bases are TGTGCCAGCAGCCGGACCGGGACAGGGGTTTTCTATGGCTACACCTTC. Encoded protein: CASSRTGTGVFYGYTF.

In DNA form, the CDR3 reads TGTGCCACGATGGGGAGCTCCTACAATGAGCAGTTCTTC. Translated: CATMGSSYNEQFF. The rearrangement links TRBV24-1 to TRBJ2-1; possibly TRBD2 for D (5 bases). Germline-derived CDR1 and CDR2 are KGHDR and SFDVKD. V lost 10 bases and J 0 bases, leaving 9 bases between the germline ends. This CDR3 spans 13 amino acids.

The chain is built from TRBV7-8 and TRBJ2-2; 7 bases align to TRBD1. Germline V lookup: CDR1 SGHVS, CDR2 FQNEAQ. The CDR3 length is 15 residues. The J segment lost 2 bases and the V segment lost 5 bases, leaving 5 bases of the junction unmatched. CDR3 sequence (DNA): TGTGCCAGCAGCCCGACAGGGATTAACACCGGGGAGCTGTTTTTT. Protein: CASSPTGINTGELFF.

The genes are TRBV28 and TRBJ1-2; unclear D gene. The length of the CDR3 is 16 residues. Trimming stripped 5 bases from V and 1 base from J, with 17 bases between. In germline, CDR1 is MDHEN, CDR2 SYDVKM. CDR3 amino acids: CASSPNLQPSNYGYTF. The CDR3 nucleotides are TGTGCCAGCAGTCCCAATCTGCAACCCAGTAACTATGGCTACACCTTC.

The rearrangement uses TRBV3-1 (or the pseudogene TRBV3-2) and TRBJ1-1; no firm D call. The CDR3 contains 15 residues. CDR1 is LGHDT and CDR2 is YNNKEL in the germline V gene (reference sequence). Trimming stripped 4 bases from V and 3 bases from J, with 15 bases between. CDR3 DNA sequence: TGTGCCAGCAGCCGTTTCGGGGTACTCGACACTGAAGCTTTCTTT. Protein: CASSRFGVLDTEAFF.

The chain couples TRBV18 to TRBJ1-5; 10 bases match TRBD1. With V trimmed by 5 bases and J by 3 bases, 7 bases remained unmatched. CDR1 is KGHSH and CDR2 is LQKENI in the germline V gene. The length of the CDR3 is 16 residues. The CDR3: CASSEQGTGDNQPQHF. DNA for the CDR3: TGTGCCAGCTCAGAACAGGGGACAGGGGACAATCAGCCCCAGCATTTT.

V gene TRBV3-1 (or the pseudogene TRBV3-2) combines with J gene TRBJ2-3; D call uncertain. With 0 bases removed from V and 3 bases from J, the gap between germline ends came to 7 bases. CDR1 and CDR2 (germline): LGHDT, YNNKEL (reference sequence). The CDR3 runs 14 residues. The DNA for the CDR3 is TGTGCCAGCAGCCAAGATGTCTCTACAGATACGCAGTATTTT. The encoded protein is CASSQDVSTDTQYF.

The chain recombines TRBV28 with TRBJ1-1, with D possibly being TRBD1 (6 bases). Germline V gives CDR1 MDHEN, CDR2 SYDVKM. The CDR3 has 13 amino acids. Trimming took off 7 bases at V and 7 bases at J, with 16 bases between the two ends. CDR3 in amino acids: CASKAGAWGEAFF. The CDR3 nucleotides are TGTGCCAGCAAGGCAGGGGCCTGGGGTGAAGCTTTCTTT.

For this clone: This same CDR3 is encoded by further DNA sequences in the sample. This chain joins TRBV7-2 and TRBJ2-2, with D tentatively TRBD1 (5 bases). This CDR3 has 15 amino acids. V gave up 1 base and J gave up 4 bases, with 10 bases separating them. CDR1 is SGHTA, CDR2 FQGNSA, per germline. Written as DNA, the CDR3 is TGTGCCAGCAGCTTAGTGGGCAGGGCCACCGGGGAGCTGTTTTTT. Protein sequence: CASSLVGRATGELFF.

CDR3: CASSPLAGGGILYF. In DNA, the CDR3 is TGTGCCAGCAGCCCTCTAGCGGGAGGGGGGATCCTGTACTTC. This chain connects TRBV7-2 to TRBJ2-4; TRBD2 agrees at 12 bases. There are 14 residues in the CDR3. The V segment lost 5 bases and the J segment 15 bases; nucleotides outside the gene matches: 11. CDR1 and CDR2 from the germline V gene are SGHTA and FQGNSA.

This sequence joins TRBV15 and TRBJ2-7; D is perhaps TRBD1 (6 bases). CDR1 LNHNV and CDR2 YYDKDF come from the germline V gene (reference sequence). This CDR3 region has 16 residues. Trimming left V 4 bases short and J 1 base short, with 17 bases between. CDR3 coding DNA: TGTGCCACCAGCAACTATACAGGGATTCGGTCCTACGAGCAGTACTTC. Translated, it gives CATSNYTGIRSYEQYF.

The V gene is TRBV5-1, the J gene TRBJ2-5; TRBD2 matches at 8 bases. This CDR3 region has 17 residues. Germline V gene sequence: CDR1 SGHRS, CDR2 YFSETQ. V shed 4 bases, J shed 5 bases, and the junction held 16 bases outside the gene matches. The DNA of the CDR3 is TGCGCCAGCAGCCACAAACCCAGTAGGACTAGCATTGAGACCCAGTACTTC. Protein: CASSHKPSRTSIETQYF.

The rearrangement joins TRBV3-1 (or the pseudogene TRBV3-2) to TRBJ2-3; TRBD2 aligns across 11 bases. The germline gives CDR1 LGHDT, CDR2 YNNKEL (reference sequence). The V segment lost 0 bases and the J segment 5 bases; nucleotides outside the gene matches: 7. CDR3 length: 17 amino acids. This chain's CDR3 is CASSQDLAGGRRDTQYF. CDR3 nucleotides: TGTGCCAGCAGCCAAGATTTAGCGGGGGGGCGAAGAGATACGCAGTATTTT.

The chain links TRBV9 to TRBJ2-3; D might be TRBD2 (6 bases). Germline-derived CDR1 and CDR2 are SGDLS and YYNGEE. V dropped 4 bases and J dropped 3 bases, with 15 bases sitting between them. The CDR3 totals 15 residues. The CDR3 DNA follows: TGTGCCAGCAGCATCCGACTCGGAGGGACAGATACGCAGTATTTT. Encoded protein: CASSIRLGGTDTQYF.

The J gene is TRBJ1-1, the V gene TRBV4-1; 9 bases are shared with TRBD1. The junction had 7 bases not matched to a gene; V was cut back by 5 bases and J by 0 bases. This CDR3 is built from 16 residues. In germline, CDR1 is MGHRA, CDR2 YSYEKL. This chain's CDR3 is CASSDGTGYLNTEAFF. The CDR3 DNA follows: TGCGCCAGCAGCGACGGGACAGGGTATTTGAACACTGAAGCTTTCTTT.

This clone was seen a few times. The chain couples TRBV7-9 to TRBJ2-3, with TRBD1 matching 9 bases. Trimming at V came to 5 bases and at J to 0 bases, leaving 3 bases not matched to a gene. This CDR3 is built from 15 residues. Germline lookup yields CDR1 SEHNR and CDR2 FQNEAQ (reference sequence). The chain's CDR3 is CASSRGQGSTDTQYF. The CDR3 DNA follows: TGTGCCAGCAGCCGGGGACAGGGAAGCACAGATACGCAGTATTTT. Looking up the rest from reference TRBV7-9 and TRBJ2-3 gives the full variable domain: DTGVSQNPRHKITKRGQNVTFRCDPISEHNRLYWYRQTLGQGPEFLTYFQNEAQLEKSRLLSDRFSAERPKGSFSTLEIQRTEQGDSAMYLCASSRGQGSTDTQYFGPGTRLTVL.

This rearrangement joins TRBV6-5 to TRBJ1-5, with 8 bases that match TRBD1. V lost 6 bases, J lost 7 bases, and 8 bases stayed unmatched. Germline V lookup: CDR1 MNHEY, CDR2 SVGAGI. The CDR3 contains 14 residues. The CDR3: CASSRRQGYQPQHF. The CDR3 nucleotides are TGTGCCAGCAGCCGACGACAGGGGTACCAGCCCCAGCATTTT.

The rearrangement joins TRBV11-2 to TRBJ2-1; 11 bases match TRBD2. J was trimmed by 6 bases and V by 5 bases; bases with no gene match: 15. CDR3 length: 18 amino acids. CDR1 SGHAT and CDR2 FQNNGV come from the germline V gene. The CDR3 coding sequence is TGTGCCAGCAGCACCCGACCTTTAGCGGGAGGGCCGGGCAATGAGCAGTTCTTC. It codes for CASSTRPLAGGPGNEQFF.

The chain combines TRBV3-1 (or the pseudogene TRBV3-2) with TRBJ1-5; unclear D gene. Germline values: CDR1 LGHDT, CDR2 YNNKEL (reference sequence). The CDR3 has 17 amino acids. Trimming left V 4 bases short and J 4 bases short, with 20 bases between. The CDR3 DNA sequence: TGTGCCAGCAGCCCCGGTTCCATCTGGTCCCAAAATCAGCCCCAGCATTTT. Translation: CASSPGSIWSQNQPQHF.